These 5 T cell receptor beta chains were all obtained from the same sample, sequenced in a study of radiotherapy plus CTLA-4 blockade in lung cancer. Libraries were prepared by immunoSEQ multiplex PCR; TCRdb keeps only in-frame clonotypes and omits some of them. The sample consists of tens of thousands of clones, about 85% of them appearing once. The sequences come from peripheral blood, collected from a patient treated with radiotherapy plus ipilimumab. The source of these receptors is a human donor with non-small cell lung cancer whose response to radiotherapy plus ipilimumab could not be evaluated.

With regard to this clone: This same CDR3 is encoded by further DNA sequences in the sample. V usage is TRBV2 and J usage is TRBJ1-5; possible D gene TRBD1, 5 bases. Germline V gene data show CDR1 as SNHLY and CDR2 as FYNNEI. The V gene lost 3 bases and the J gene lost 3 bases, with 9 bases spanning the gap. CDR3 length equals 14 residues. CDR3 DNA sequence: TGTGCCAGCAGTGAGGGGCAGGACAATCAGCCCCAGCATTTT. Translation gives CASSEGQDNQPQHF. The full variable domain, its missing parts supplied by reference TRBV2 and TRBJ1-5, is EPEVTQTPSHQVTQMGQEVILRCVPISNHLYFYWYRQILGQKVEFLVSFYNNEISEKSEIFDDQFSVERPDGSNFTLKIRSTKLEDSAMYFCASSEGQDNQPQHFGDGTRLSIL.

The V and J genes are TRBV30 and TRBJ2-3; 9 bases are shared with TRBD1. With V trimmed by 3 bases and J by 5 bases, 9 bases remained unmatched. This CDR3 has 15 amino acids. The germline gives CDR1 GTSNPN, CDR2 SVGIG (reference sequence). CDR3 coding DNA: TGTGCCTGGAGGGCCCGGGACAGGGTTCGAGATACGCAGTATTTT. Translated, it gives CAWRARDRVRDTQYF. The full variable domain, rest sourced from reference TRBV30 and TRBJ2-3, is SQTIHQWPATLVQPVGSPLSLECTVEGTSNPNLYWYRQAAGRGLQLLFYSVGIGQISSEVPQNLSASRPQDRQFILSSKKLLLSDSGFYLCAWRARDRVRDTQYFGPGTRLTVL.

Only one count was recorded for this clone. The V and J genes are TRBV14 and TRBJ1-5; unclear D gene. CDR1 and CDR2 from the germline V gene are SGHDN and FVKESK. V dropped 3 bases and J dropped 4 bases, with 4 bases sitting between them. CDR3 length equals 12 residues. The CDR3 bases are TGTGCCAGCAGCCATTCGAATCAGCCCCAGCATTTT. It specifies CASSHSNQPQHF.

V is TRBV2 and J is TRBJ1-1; a possible D gene is TRBD1 (6 bases). The CDR3 runs to 14 residues. Per germline, CDR1 SNHLY and CDR2 FYNNEI. The V and J ends lost 6 bases and 4 bases respectively, with 15 bases between them. This CDR3 is CASSGTGMVTEAFF. The CDR3 DNA sequence: TGTGCCAGCAGCGGAACAGGGATGGTCACTGAAGCTTTCTTT.

By share, this clone ranks as medium-sized. This rearrangement joins TRBV30 to TRBJ1-2; 12 nucleotides match TRBD1. Trimming cost V 4 bases and J 8 bases; bases outside gene matches: 8. The CDR3 is 14 residues long. Per the germline V gene, CDR1 is GTSNPN and CDR2 is SVGIG (reference sequence). The CDR3 sequence: CAWIRDRGRGGYTF. CDR3 DNA: TGTGCCTGGATTCGGGACAGGGGGCGCGGAGGCTACACCTTC.